This T cell receptor beta chain was recorded in a study of blood T cell repertoires in COVID-19. Participants had their cohort set by participant-reported clinical history. This CDR3 region has 14 residues. Germline CDR1 reads ENHRY; CDR2 reads SYGVKD. V lost 4 bases and J 5 bases, leaving 13 bases between the germline ends. TCRdb's table, derived via immunoSEQ multiplex PCR, lists solely in-frame clones and lacks some. The table has some 180,000 clones, roughly three quarters seen once; the top ten hold around an eighth. This TCR was sampled from a man between 60 and 75 years old who had been exposed to COVID-19. The chain has TRBV10-3 and TRBJ2-3; a weak D match, TRBD2 (5 bases). The sample consisted of PBMCs or T cells enriched from blood (not recorded which). CDR3 sequence (DNA): TGTGCCATCAGTGCTGGGGAGTCGGAAGATACGCAGTATTTT. Amino acids: CAISAGESEDTQYF.